Each of the 25 T cell receptor beta chains below was sequenced from the same sample in a study of identical twins. TCRdb ran MiXCR on the 5' RACE reads and lists one entry per CDR3 protein. Found here are 140,000 to 150,000 distinct CDR3 sequences, roughly 3.5% of them singletons; the top ten hold roughly 8%. Sequencing was performed on memory T cells sorted from blood. These TCRs come from a man aged 18 to 29 in good health.

The sample holds many counts of this clonotype. The chain is built from TRBV7-3 and TRBJ2-5; D tentatively reads TRBD1 or TRBD2 (5 bases each). The CDR3 runs 15 residues. V lost 3 bases and J lost 4, with 15 bases in between. Germline V gene lookup returns CDR1 SGHTA and CDR2 FQGTGA. As DNA, the CDR3 is TGTGCCAGCAGCTTGGGACCGACCCCTCCAGAGACCCAGTACTTC. Amino acid sequence: CASSLGPTPPETQYF. Full variable domain (outside the CDR3, taken from reference TRBV7-3 and TRBJ2-5): GAGVSQTPSNKVTEKGKYVELRCDPISGHTALYWYRQSLGQGPEFLIYFQGTGAADDSGLPNDRFFAVRPEGSVSTLKIQRTERGDSAVYLCASSLGPTPPETQYFGPGTRLLVL.

This clonotype has at least ten counts. The chain joins TRBV18 to TRBJ2-6; no clear D gene. The CDR3 totals 17 residues. The V gene lost 5 bases and the J gene lost 0 bases, with 14 bases spanning the gap. Germline V gives CDR1 KGHSH, CDR2 LQKENI. CDR3 DNA: TGTGCCAGCTCAGGCCAGAGAAAGAGCTCTGGGGCCAACGTCCTGACTTTC. Its translation: CASSGQRKSSGANVLTF.

The rearrangement joins TRBV2 to TRBJ2-5; possible D gene TRBD1, 5 bases. This CDR3 spans 15 amino acids. Trimming cost V 4 bases and J 3 bases, with 15 bases left between them. Germline values: CDR1 SNHLY, CDR2 FYNNEI. This CDR3 is CASSVGRTLKETQYF. The CDR3, as DNA: TGTGCCAGCAGTGTAGGGCGGACACTAAAAGAGACCCAGTACTTC.

This clonotype has at least ten counts. This chain uses TRBV12-3 or TRBV12-4 with TRBJ1-5; D is perhaps TRBD1 (5 bases). This CDR3 spans 15 amino acids. V lost 6 bases and J lost 1, with 13 bases in between. In nucleotides, the CDR3 is TGTGCCAGCAGCAAAAGGGGTTGGAGCAATCAGCCCCAGCATTTT. This sequence encodes CASSKRGWSNQPQHF.

At least ten counts were recorded for this clonotype. The rearrangement uses TRBV6-5 and TRBJ1-1, with a possible D match to TRBD1 (5 bases). The CDR3 has 14 amino acids. Per germline, CDR1 MNHEY and CDR2 SVGAGI. Between the trimmed V and J ends, which lost 2 bases and 2 bases, there was a span of 9 bases. The CDR3 spells CASSYRGINTEAFF. CDR3 sequence (DNA): TGTGCCAGCAGTTACCGGGGGATCAACACTGAAGCTTTCTTT.

This clonotype was counted ten times or more. V gene TRBV10-3 combines with J gene TRBJ2-1, with D possibly matching TRBD1 (5 bases). Germline-derived CDR1 and CDR2 are ENHRY and SYGVKD. This CDR3 is 13 amino acids long. Trimming removed 6 bases at V and 8 bases at J, with 14 bases between. CDR3 region: CAIRRQGDDEQFF. Here the CDR3 DNA reads TGTGCCATCAGAAGGCAGGGTGACGATGAGCAGTTCTTC.

On this clonotype: As the CDR3 is not closed by the conserved phenylalanine or tryptophan, this likely results from a read error. The chain combines TRBV7-7 with TRBJ2-1; D uncertain. Deletions cut 0 bases from V and 9 bases from J, with 12 bases between. Germline values: CDR1 SSHAT, CDR2 FNYEAQ (reference sequence). The CDR3 runs to 14 residues. The chain's CDR3 is CASSLAGRYGEQFP. Here the CDR3 DNA reads TGTGCCAGCAGCTTAGCCGGAAGGTACGGTGAGCAGTTCCCC.

In its sample, this clonotype was seen many times. This chain joins TRBV27 and TRBJ2-7, with D possibly TRBD1 on 6 matching bases. The CDR3 contains 18 residues. The germline V and J ends were trimmed by 2 bases and 0 bases, with 20 bases remaining between them. Per the germline V gene, CDR1 is MNHEY and CDR2 is SMNVEV (reference sequence). The CDR3 nucleotides are TGTGCCAGCAGTTTAGAGAAGCCCACACAGGGCCACTCCTACGAGCAGTACTTC. Protein sequence: CASSLEKPTQGHSYEQYF.

This clonotype was seen many times. The CDR3 bases are TGTGCCAGCAGCCCCCGACTCGGGACTAATATAATTCAGTACTTC. Its protein is CASSPRLGTNIIQYF. The chain couples TRBV27 to TRBJ2-4; 7 positions agree with TRBD2. Germline V gene data show CDR1 as MNHEY and CDR2 as SMNVEV (reference sequence). V lost 6 bases to trimming and J lost 10 bases; unmatched junction nucleotides: 15. CDR3 size: 15 residues.

This clonotype was seen ten or more times. The chain links TRBV20-1 to TRBJ2-2, with TRBD1 matching over 8 bases. Germline assignment: CDR1 DFQATT and CDR2 SNEGSKA (reference sequence). The CDR3 has 15 amino acids. Unmatched junction bases numbered 8, after V lost 5 bases and J lost 3 bases. CDR3 amino acids: CSAPKTGVDTGELFF. The DNA for the CDR3 is TGCAGTGCTCCTAAGACAGGGGTCGACACCGGGGAGCTGTTTTTT.

This clonotype was found a few times. The rearrangement links TRBV4-2 to TRBJ2-1, with 8 bases identical to TRBD1. CDR3 length: 17 residues. Germline assignment: CDR1 LGHNA and CDR2 YNFKEQ. The ends lost 0 bases at V and 7 bases at J; junction bases unmatched: 11. The CDR3 reads CASSQDRGTGGRNEQFF. The CDR3, as DNA: TGTGCCAGCAGCCAAGATCGAGGAACAGGGGGAAGGAATGAGCAGTTCTTC.

This clonotype was observed many times. The chain has TRBV27 and TRBJ1-2; 8 nucleotides match TRBD1. The germline CDR1 and CDR2 sequences are MNHEY and SMNVEV (reference sequence). This CDR3 contains 14 residues. Trimming cost V 6 bases and J 6 bases; bases outside gene matches: 9. The chain's CDR3 is CASRFRGRRHGYTF. As DNA, the CDR3 is TGTGCCAGCAGATTCAGGGGGCGTCGACATGGCTACACCTTC.

This clonotype occurred a few times. This sequence joins TRBV18 and TRBJ2-5, with 7 nucleotides matching TRBD1. With 1 base clipped from V and 0 bases from J, the junction kept 8 bases outside the gene matches. CDR1 is KGHSH, CDR2 LQKENI, per germline. CDR3 length: 17 amino acids. The CDR3 nucleotides are TGTGCCAGCTCACCACGGAGAGCGACAGGGAACCAAGAGACCCAGTACTTC. Its protein product is CASSPRRATGNQETQYF. Full variable domain (outside the CDR3, taken from reference TRBV18 and TRBJ2-5): NAGVMQNPRHLVRRRGQEARLRCSPMKGHSHVYWYRQLPEEGLKFMVYLQKENIIDESGMPKERFSAEFPKEGPSILRIQQVVRGDSAAYFCASSPRRATGNQETQYFGPGTRLLVL.

This chain joins TRBV11-2 and TRBJ1-4; 7 nucleotides agree with TRBD1. The CDR3 extends over 14 amino acids. Trimming took 5 bases from V and 8 from J; bases not matched to a gene: 8. Germline CDR1 SGHAT, CDR2 FQNNGV. CDR3 sequence reads: CASSPRGQREKLFF. The CDR3 region has the DNA TGTGCCAGCAGCCCAAGGGGGCAGCGGGAAAAACTGTTTTTT. The full variable domain, with the rest looked up from reference TRBV11-2 and TRBJ1-4, is EAGVAQSPRYKIIEKRQSVAFWCNPISGHATLYWYQQILGQGPKLLIQFQNNGVVDDSQLPKDRFSAERLKGVDSTLKIQPAKLEDSAVYLCASSPRGQREKLFFGSGTQLSVL.

This clonotype came up many times. The chain has TRBV3-1 and TRBJ2-2, with 8 positions matching TRBD1. Germline V gene data show CDR1 as LGHDT and CDR2 as YNNKEL (reference sequence). This CDR3 spans 15 amino acids. V dropped 1 base and J dropped 5; count of bases not matched to a gene: 3. Here the CDR3 reads CASSQVGQVTGELFF. The CDR3 DNA is TGTGCCAGCAGCCAAGTGGGACAGGTGACCGGGGAGCTGTTTTTT.

This clonotype was recorded many times. The rearrangement links TRBV12-3 or TRBV12-4 to TRBJ1-2; D unclear. V lost 2 bases to trimming and J lost 6 bases, with 10 bases between them. The CDR3 is made up of 13 amino acids. CDR3 protein: CASSLRAANGYTF. In nucleotides, the CDR3 is TGTGCCAGCAGTTTAAGAGCAGCTAATGGCTACACCTTC.

Regarding this clonotype: A much larger clone is a single base away; this may be a read error. The chain uses TRBV2 and TRBJ1-5; D perhaps matches TRBD1 (6 bases). The CDR3 runs to 14 residues. Trimming took off 5 bases at V and 1 base at J, with 9 bases between the two ends. Germline V gene lookup returns CDR1 SNHLY and CDR2 FYNNEI. CDR3 sequence reads: CASSPTGSNQPQHF. Written as DNA, the CDR3 is TGTGCCAGCAGTCCTACAGGGAGCAATCAGCCCCAGCATTTT.

This clonotype was seen repeatedly, ten times or more. The rearrangement uses TRBV6-6 and TRBJ2-7; D is unclear. The CDR3 totals 13 residues. V was cut by 6 bases and J by 4 bases, with 13 bases left in between. Germline CDR1 is MNHNY and CDR2 is SVGAGI (reference sequence). CDR3 in DNA: TGTGCCAGCAGCCGGCCCGTTGGGTACGAGCAGTACTTC. Amino acids: CASSRPVGYEQYF.

This clonotype has a count of ten or more. The rearrangement joins TRBV2 to TRBJ2-7, with a tentative D call TRBD2 (6 bases). Germline-derived CDR1 and CDR2 are SNHLY and FYNNEI. The germline V and J ends were trimmed by 3 bases and 0 bases, with 18 bases remaining between them. CDR3 length equals 17 residues. The CDR3 DNA reads as TGTGCCAGCAGTGAGTCCTGGTCGGGGAGGACCTCCTACGAGCAGTACTTC. It encodes CASSESWSGRTSYEQYF.

This clonotype was recorded many times. V and J are TRBV20-1 and TRBJ2-3, with TRBD2 identical over 7 bases. Germline V gives CDR1 DFQATT, CDR2 SNEGSKA (reference sequence). The CDR3 is made up of 16 amino acids. V shed 2 bases and J 3 bases; nucleotides not matched to a gene: 11. The CDR3 reads CSARHLLLAETDTQYF. The CDR3 DNA sequence: TGCAGTGCTAGACATCTATTGCTAGCGGAGACAGATACGCAGTATTTT.

The sample holds many counts of this clonotype. The chain employs TRBV7-9 and TRBJ2-6; no definite D call. Germline V lookup: CDR1 SEHNR, CDR2 FQNEAQ (reference sequence). The CDR3 extends over 15 amino acids. Trimming took 1 base from V and 0 from J, leaving 4 bases between them. CDR3 amino acids: CASSLVTSGANVLTF. The CDR3 nucleotides read TGTGCCAGCAGCTTAGTGACCTCTGGGGCCAACGTCCTGACTTTC. The full variable domain, its missing parts supplied by reference TRBV7-9 and TRBJ2-6, is DTGVSQNPRHKITKRGQNVTFRCDPISEHNRLYWYRQTLGQGPEFLTYFQNEAQLEKSRLLSDRFSAERPKGSFSTLEIQRTEQGDSAMYLCASSLVTSGANVLTFGAGSRLTVL.

This clonotype has ten or more counts. This rearrangement joins TRBV20-1 to TRBJ1-2; tentative D call: TRBD1 (5 bases). Trimming cost V 4 bases and J 3 bases, with 18 bases left between them. Germline CDR1 and CDR2: DFQATT and SNEGSKA (reference sequence). The CDR3 is 15 amino acids. The CDR3 sequence is CSANAYQGNHYGYTF. CDR3 sequence (DNA): TGCAGTGCTAACGCCTATCAGGGAAATCACTATGGCTACACCTTC.

The sample holds many counts of this clonotype. The chain recombines TRBV5-1 with TRBJ2-5; possible D gene TRBD2, 5 bases. The V gene's germline CDR1 is SGHRS and CDR2 YFSETQ. The CDR3 contains 17 residues. The V gene lost 6 bases and the J gene lost 0 bases, with 21 bases spanning the gap. In DNA, the CDR3 is TGCGCCAGCAAAACAAATCCGGGAAGGTTGTACCAAGAGACCCAGTACTTC. Its translation: CASKTNPGRLYQETQYF. The complete variable domain, with remaining parts taken from reference TRBV5-1 and TRBJ2-5, reads KAGVTQTPRYLIKTRGQQVTLSCSPISGHRSVSWYQQTPGQGLQFLFEYFSETQRNKGNFPGRFSGRQFSNSRSEMNVSTLELGDSALYLCASKTNPGRLYQETQYFGPGTRLLVL.

This clonotype was counted ten times or more. J is TRBJ1-1 and V is TRBV12-3 or TRBV12-4; possible D gene TRBD1, 5 bases. The length of the CDR3 is 14 residues. V lost 6 bases, J lost 2 bases, and 13 bases lay in between. CDR3 DNA: TGTGCCAGCAGGCAACCGGGGGGAAACACTGAAGCTTTCTTT. This translates into CASRQPGGNTEAFF.

This clonotype appeared many times. The chain combines TRBV3-1 with TRBJ1-2; TRBD1 might be the D (6 bases). Germline V CDR1 and CDR2: LGHDT, YNNKEL (reference sequence). The CDR3 has 15 amino acids. V was cut by 0 bases and J by 5 bases, with 13 bases left in between. CDR3: CASSQDPSGAYGYTF. CDR3 nucleotide sequence: TGTGCCAGCAGCCAAGATCCGTCGGGGGCTTATGGCTACACCTTC.